The 5 T cell receptor beta chains reported below all come from one sample, sequenced in a study of OX40 agonist ivuxolimab in advanced cancers. This table comes from immunoSEQ multiplex PCR, and its TCRdb copy is limited to in-frame clones, with some not included. This table holds roughly 80,000 clones, 84% found once. The sample here was CD4+ or CD8+ T cells sorted from blood, taken in a trial of the OX40 agonist ivuxolimab. Receptor source: an adult with an advanced solid tumor such as melanoma, head and neck, liver or kidney cancer.

The genes are TRBV7-8 and TRBJ1-1; tentative D call: TRBD1 (5 bases). The CDR3 sequence is 15 residues long. V shed 1 base and J shed 0 bases, with 9 bases lying between them. The germline CDR1 and CDR2 sequences are SGHVS and FQNEAQ. The CDR3 here is CASSLGDGLNTEAFF. CDR3 nucleotide sequence: TGTGCCAGCAGCTTAGGGGACGGATTGAACACTGAAGCTTTCTTT.

The CDR3: CASSTLESTDTQYF. The CDR3, as DNA: TGTGCCAGCTCAACTTTAGAGAGCACAGATACGCAGTATTTT. The J gene is TRBJ2-3, the V gene TRBV18, with D hard to call. This CDR3 contains 14 residues. Trimming removed 5 bases from V and 0 bases from J, with 9 bases in between. From germline, CDR1 is KGHSH and CDR2 LQKENI.

The J gene is TRBJ2-1, the V gene TRBV11-2; D unresolved. Trimming took 4 bases from V and 10 from J, leaving 11 bases between them. The CDR3 loop spans 12 amino acids. CDR1 SGHAT and CDR2 FQNNGV come from the germline V gene. The CDR3 protein is CASSSLRWEQFF. CDR3 DNA: TGTGCCAGCAGCTCCCTGAGGTGGGAGCAGTTCTTC. Looking up the rest from reference TRBV11-2 and TRBJ2-1 gives the full variable domain: EAGVAQSPRYKIIEKRQSVAFWCNPISGHATLYWYQQILGQGPKLLIQFQNNGVVDDSQLPKDRFSAERLKGVDSTLKIQPAKLEDSAVYLCASSSLRWEQFFGPGTRLTVL.

The chain carries TRBV11-3 and TRBJ2-1; 8 nucleotides line up with TRBD1. Germline CDR1 reads SGHNT; CDR2 reads YENEEA. V trimming: 5 bases; J trimming: 7 bases; junction bases outside the gene matches: 10. The CDR3 spans 15 residues. The CDR3 sequence is CASSLRQGNSNEQFF. DNA of the CDR3: TGTGCCAGCAGCCTAAGACAGGGGAATAGTAATGAGCAGTTCTTC.

The genes are TRBV18 and TRBJ1-1; maybe TRBD1 (5 bases). Trimming stripped 1 base from V and 1 base from J, with 10 bases between. This CDR3 region has 15 residues. Germline CDR1 and CDR2: KGHSH and LQKENI. In nucleotides, the CDR3 is TGTGCCAGCTCACCACAAAGGGGAGAGAACACTGAAGCTTTCTTT. Protein product: CASSPQRGENTEAFF.